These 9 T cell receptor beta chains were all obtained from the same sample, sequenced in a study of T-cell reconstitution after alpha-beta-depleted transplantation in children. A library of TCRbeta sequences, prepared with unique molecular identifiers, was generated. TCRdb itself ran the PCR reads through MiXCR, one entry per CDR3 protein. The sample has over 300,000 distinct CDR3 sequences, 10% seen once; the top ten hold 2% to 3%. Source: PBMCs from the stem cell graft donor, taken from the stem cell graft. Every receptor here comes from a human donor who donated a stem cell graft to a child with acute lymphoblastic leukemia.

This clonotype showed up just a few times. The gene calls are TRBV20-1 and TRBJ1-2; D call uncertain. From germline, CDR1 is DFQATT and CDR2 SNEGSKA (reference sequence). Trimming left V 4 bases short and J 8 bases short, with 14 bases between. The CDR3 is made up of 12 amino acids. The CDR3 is CSATRLTTGYTF. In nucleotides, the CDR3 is TGCAGTGCTACCCGACTGACGACGGGCTACACCTTC.

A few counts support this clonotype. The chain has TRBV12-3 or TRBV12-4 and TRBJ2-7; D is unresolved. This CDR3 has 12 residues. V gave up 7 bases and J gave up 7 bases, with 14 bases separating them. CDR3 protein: CASTPNVLEQYF. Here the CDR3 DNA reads TGTGCCAGCACCCCCAACGTCCTGGAGCAGTACTTC.

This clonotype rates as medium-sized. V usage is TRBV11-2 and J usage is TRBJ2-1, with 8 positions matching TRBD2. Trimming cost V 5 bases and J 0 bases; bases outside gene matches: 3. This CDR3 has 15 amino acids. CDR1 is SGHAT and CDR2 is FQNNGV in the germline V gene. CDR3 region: CASSKTSDSYNEQFF. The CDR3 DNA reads TGTGCCAGCAGCAAGACTAGCGACTCCTACAATGAGCAGTTCTTC.

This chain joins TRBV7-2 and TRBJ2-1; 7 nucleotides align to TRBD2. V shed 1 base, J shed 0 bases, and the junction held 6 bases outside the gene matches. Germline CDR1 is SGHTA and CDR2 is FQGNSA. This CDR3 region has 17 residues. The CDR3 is CASSLVGGEDSYNEQFF. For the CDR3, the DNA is TGTGCCAGCAGCTTAGTGGGAGGGGAGGACTCCTACAATGAGCAGTTCTTC.

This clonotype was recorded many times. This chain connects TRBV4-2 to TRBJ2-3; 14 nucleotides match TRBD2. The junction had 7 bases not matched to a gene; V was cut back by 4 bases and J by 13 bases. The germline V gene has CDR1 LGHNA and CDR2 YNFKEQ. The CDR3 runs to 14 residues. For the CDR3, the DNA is TGTGCCAGCAGCCCGCGGACTAGCGGGAGGAAAGAGTATTTT. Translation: CASSPRTSGRKEYF.

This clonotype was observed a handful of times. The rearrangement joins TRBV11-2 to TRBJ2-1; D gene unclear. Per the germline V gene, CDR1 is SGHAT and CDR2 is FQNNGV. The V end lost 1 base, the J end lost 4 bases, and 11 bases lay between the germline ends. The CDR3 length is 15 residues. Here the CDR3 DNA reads TGTGCCAGCAGCTTAGTGGGCGGAAAATACAATGAGCAGTTCTTC. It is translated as CASSLVGGKYNEQFF.

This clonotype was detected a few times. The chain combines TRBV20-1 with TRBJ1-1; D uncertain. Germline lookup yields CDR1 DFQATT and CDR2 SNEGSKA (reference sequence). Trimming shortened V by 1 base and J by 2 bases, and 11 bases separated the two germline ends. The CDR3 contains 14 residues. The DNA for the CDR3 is TGCAGTGCTAGAGGCCGTCAGGTTAACACTGAAGCTTTCTTT. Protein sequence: CSARGRQVNTEAFF.

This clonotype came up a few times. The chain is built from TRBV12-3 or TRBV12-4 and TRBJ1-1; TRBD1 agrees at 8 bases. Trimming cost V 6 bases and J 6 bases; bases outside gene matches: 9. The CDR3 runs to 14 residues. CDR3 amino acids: CASSLGQGRSEAFF. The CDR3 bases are TGTGCCAGCAGCCTAGGACAGGGAAGGTCTGAAGCTTTCTTT.

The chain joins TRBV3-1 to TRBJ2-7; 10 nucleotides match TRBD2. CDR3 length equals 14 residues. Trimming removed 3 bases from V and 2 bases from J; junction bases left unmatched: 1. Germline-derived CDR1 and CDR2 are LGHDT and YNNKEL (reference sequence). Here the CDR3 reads CASSHSGRTYEQYF. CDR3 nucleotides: TGTGCCAGCAGCCATAGCGGGAGGACCTACGAGCAGTACTTC.